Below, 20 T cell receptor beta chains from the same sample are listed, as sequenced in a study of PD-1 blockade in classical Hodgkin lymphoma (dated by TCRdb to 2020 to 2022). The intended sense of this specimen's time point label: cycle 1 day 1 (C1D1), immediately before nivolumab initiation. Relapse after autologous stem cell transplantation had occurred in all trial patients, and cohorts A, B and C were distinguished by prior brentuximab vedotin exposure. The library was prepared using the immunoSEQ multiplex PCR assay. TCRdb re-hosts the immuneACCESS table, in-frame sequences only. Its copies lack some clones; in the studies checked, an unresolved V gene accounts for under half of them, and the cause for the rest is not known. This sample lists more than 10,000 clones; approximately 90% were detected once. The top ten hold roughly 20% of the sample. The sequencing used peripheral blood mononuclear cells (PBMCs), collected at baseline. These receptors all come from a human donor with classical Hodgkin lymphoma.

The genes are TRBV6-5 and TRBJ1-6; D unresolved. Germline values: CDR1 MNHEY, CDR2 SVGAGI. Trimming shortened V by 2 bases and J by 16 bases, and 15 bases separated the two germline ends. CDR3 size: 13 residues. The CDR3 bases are TGTGCCAGCAGTTACACACAGACATTTAGTCTCCACTTT. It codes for CASSYTQTFSLHF.

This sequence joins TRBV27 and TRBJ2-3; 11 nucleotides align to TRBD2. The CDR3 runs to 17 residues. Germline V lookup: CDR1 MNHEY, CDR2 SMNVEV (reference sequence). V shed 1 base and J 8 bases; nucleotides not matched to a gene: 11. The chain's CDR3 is CASSLLSVAGGLSTQYF. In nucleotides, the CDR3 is TGTGCCAGCAGTTTATTATCGGTAGCGGGAGGGTTAAGTACGCAGTATTTT.

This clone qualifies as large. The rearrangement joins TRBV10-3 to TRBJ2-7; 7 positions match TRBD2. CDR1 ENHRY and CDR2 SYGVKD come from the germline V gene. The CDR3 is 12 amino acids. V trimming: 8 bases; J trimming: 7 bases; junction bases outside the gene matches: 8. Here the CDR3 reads CAIGTTLDEQYF. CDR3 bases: TGTGCCATCGGGACTACCCTAGATGAGCAGTACTTC.

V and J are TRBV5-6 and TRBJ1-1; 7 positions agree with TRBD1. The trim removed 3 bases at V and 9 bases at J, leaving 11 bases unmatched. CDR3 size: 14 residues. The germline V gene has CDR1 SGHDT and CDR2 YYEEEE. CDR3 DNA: TGTGCCAGCAGCTGGGGGACAGCAGGCAGTAAAGCTTTCTTT. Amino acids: CASSWGTAGSKAFF.

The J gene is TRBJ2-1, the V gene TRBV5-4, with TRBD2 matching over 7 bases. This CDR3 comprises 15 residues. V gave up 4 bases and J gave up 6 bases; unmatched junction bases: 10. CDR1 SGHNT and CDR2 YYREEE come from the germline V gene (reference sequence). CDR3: CASSHTGLPINEQFF. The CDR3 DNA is TGTGCCAGCAGCCACACGGGACTACCTATCAATGAGCAGTTCTTC.

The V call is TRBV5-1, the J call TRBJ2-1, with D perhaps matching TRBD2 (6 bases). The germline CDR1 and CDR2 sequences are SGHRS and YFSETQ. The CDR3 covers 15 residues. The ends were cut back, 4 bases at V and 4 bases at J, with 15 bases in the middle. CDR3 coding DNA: TGCGCCAGCAGCGGCAGGGACTCCCCTTACAATGAGCAGTTCTTC. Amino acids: CASSGRDSPYNEQFF.

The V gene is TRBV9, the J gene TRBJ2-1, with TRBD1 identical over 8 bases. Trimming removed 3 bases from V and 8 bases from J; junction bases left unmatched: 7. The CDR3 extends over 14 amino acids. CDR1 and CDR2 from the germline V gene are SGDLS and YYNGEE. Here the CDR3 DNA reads TGTGCCAGCAGCGCAGGGGGCGCGGGGTATGAGCAGTTCTTC. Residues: CASSAGGAGYEQFF.

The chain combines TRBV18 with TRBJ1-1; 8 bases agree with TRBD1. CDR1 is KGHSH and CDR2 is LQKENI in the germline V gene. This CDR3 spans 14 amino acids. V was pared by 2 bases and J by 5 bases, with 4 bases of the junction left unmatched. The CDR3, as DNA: TGTGCCAGCTCACCAACAGGGGGAGGAACTGAAGCTTTCTTT. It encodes CASSPTGGGTEAFF.

CDR3 in DNA: TGCAGCACCCGAGGCGGTAGCGGGAGTCATGGATACGAGCAGTACTTC. It translates to CSTRGGSGSHGYEQYF. This chain joins TRBV29-1 and TRBJ2-7; 9 positions agree with TRBD2. The V and J ends lost 8 bases and 4 bases, in that order; junction bases with no gene match: 18. The V gene's germline CDR1 is SQVTM and CDR2 ANQGSEA. This CDR3 has 16 amino acids.

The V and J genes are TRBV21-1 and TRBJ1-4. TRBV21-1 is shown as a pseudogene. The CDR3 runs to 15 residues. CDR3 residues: CASSNSGDSNEKLFF. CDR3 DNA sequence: TGTGCCAGCAGCAATAGCGGGGATTCTAATGAAAAACTGTTTTTT.

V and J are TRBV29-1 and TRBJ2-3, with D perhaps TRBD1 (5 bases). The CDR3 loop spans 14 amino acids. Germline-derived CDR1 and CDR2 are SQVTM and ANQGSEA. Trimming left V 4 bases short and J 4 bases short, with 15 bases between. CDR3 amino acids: CSVAFIRGPDTQYF. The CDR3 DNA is TGCAGCGTTGCCTTTATAAGGGGCCCAGATACGCAGTATTTT.

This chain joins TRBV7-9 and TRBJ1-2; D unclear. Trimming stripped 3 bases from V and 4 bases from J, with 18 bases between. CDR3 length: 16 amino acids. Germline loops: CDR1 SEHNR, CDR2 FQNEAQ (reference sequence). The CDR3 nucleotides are TGTGCCAGCAGCTTGAGCTTCGAAATGACGAGCTATGGCTACACCTTC. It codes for CASSLSFEMTSYGYTF.

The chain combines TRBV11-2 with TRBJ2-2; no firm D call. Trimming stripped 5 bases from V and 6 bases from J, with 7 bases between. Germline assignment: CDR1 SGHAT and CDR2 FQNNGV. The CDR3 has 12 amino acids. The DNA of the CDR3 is TGTGCCAGCAGCCGATTCGCCGGGGAGCTGTTTTTT. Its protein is CASSRFAGELFF.

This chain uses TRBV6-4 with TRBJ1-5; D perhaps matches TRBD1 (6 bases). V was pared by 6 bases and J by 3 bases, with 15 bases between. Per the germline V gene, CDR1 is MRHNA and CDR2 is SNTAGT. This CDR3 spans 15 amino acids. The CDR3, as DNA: TGTGCCAGCAGACCGGGACAAATCCCCAATCAGCCCCAGCATTTT. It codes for CASRPGQIPNQPQHF.

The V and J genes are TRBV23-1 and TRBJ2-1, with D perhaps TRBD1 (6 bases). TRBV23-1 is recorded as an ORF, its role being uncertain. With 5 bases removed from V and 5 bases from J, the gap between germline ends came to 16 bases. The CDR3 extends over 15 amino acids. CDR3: CASSAGTRFDNEQFF. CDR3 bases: TGCGCCAGCAGTGCCGGGACAAGGTTTGACAATGAGCAGTTCTTC.

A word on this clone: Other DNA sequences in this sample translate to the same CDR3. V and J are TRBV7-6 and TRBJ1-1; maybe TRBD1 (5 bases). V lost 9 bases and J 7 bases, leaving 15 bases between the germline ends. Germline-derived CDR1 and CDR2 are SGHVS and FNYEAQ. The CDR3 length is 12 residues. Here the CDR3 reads CASRHIGGEAFF. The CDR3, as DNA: TGTGCCAGTAGGCATATTGGGGGTGAAGCTTTCTTT.

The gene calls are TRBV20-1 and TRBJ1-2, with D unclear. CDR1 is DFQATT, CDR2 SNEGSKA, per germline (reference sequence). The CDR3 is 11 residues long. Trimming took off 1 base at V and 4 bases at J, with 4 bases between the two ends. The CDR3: CSARVGYGYTF. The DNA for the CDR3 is TGCAGTGCTAGAGTCGGCTATGGCTACACCTTC.

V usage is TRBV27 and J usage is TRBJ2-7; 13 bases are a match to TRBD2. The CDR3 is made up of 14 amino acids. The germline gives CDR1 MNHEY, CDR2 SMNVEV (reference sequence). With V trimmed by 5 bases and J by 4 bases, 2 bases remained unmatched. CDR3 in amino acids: CASSPGLAGYEQYF. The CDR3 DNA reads TGTGCCAGCAGTCCGGGACTAGCGGGATACGAGCAGTACTTC.

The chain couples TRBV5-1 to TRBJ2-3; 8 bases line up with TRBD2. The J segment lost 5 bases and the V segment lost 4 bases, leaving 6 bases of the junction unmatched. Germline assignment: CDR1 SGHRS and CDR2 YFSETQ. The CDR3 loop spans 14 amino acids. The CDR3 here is CASSHGLAQDTQYF. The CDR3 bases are TGCGCCAGCAGCCACGGACTAGCACAAGATACGCAGTATTTT.

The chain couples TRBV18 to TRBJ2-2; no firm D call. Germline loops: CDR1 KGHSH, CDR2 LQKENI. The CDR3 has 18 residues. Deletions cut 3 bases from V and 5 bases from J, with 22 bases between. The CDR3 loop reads CASSPRLRVPQGTGELFF. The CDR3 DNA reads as TGTGCCAGCTCACCGCGGTTAAGGGTGCCCCAAGGAACCGGGGAGCTGTTTTTT.